This is a list of T cell receptor beta chains from one sample in a study of blood T cell repertoires in COVID-19. The method was immunoSEQ multiplex PCR; TCRdb's version includes in-frame clones alone and lacks a portion of them. The table shows tens of thousands of clones, with about four fifths occurring only once. The material sequenced was peripheral blood. These receptor sequences come from a woman older than 75 with acute or convalescent COVID-19. CDR3s include the opening cysteine and the closing phenylalanine or tryptophan. A D gene is named only where the DNA matches it firmly. Part of the rows lack a size; the others show once, few, many or a class for expanded clones.

clone size	V gene	J gene	D gene	CDR3 protein	CDR3 DNA
-	TRBV19	TRBJ1-4	-	CASNPNRDHEKLFF	TGTGCCAGTAATCCGAACAGGGACCATGAAAAACTGTTTTTT
-	TRBV30	TRBJ2-7	-	CAWSHPQAEQYF	TGTGCCTGGAGCCACCCCCAGGCAGAGCAGTACTTC
-	TRBV28	TRBJ2-1	TRBD2	CASRALAPLLVEFF	TGTGCCAGCAGAGCACTAGCGCCCCTGCTTGTCGAGTTCTTC
-	TRBV28	TRBJ2-1	TRBD1	CASSRPGQGANEQFF	TGTGCCAGCAGCCGCCCCGGACAGGGGGCCAATGAGCAGTTCTTC
-	TRBV11-2	TRBJ2-3	TRBD2	CASSLLAGVTDTQYF	TGTGCCAGCAGCCTCTTAGCGGGAGTCACAGATACGCAGTATTTT
-	TRBV7-9	TRBJ1-4	-	CASSPRESGGSYKLFF	TGTGCCAGCAGCCCCCGGGAGAGCGGAGGCTCGTACAAACTGTTTTTT
-	TRBV5-5	TRBJ2-1	TRBD1	CASSLAGDRRNEQFF	TGTGCCAGCAGCTTGGCAGGGGACAGGCGCAATGAGCAGTTCTTC
-	TRBV19	TRBJ1-5	TRBD1	CASSPGQSYEPQHF	TGTGCCAGTAGCCCGGGACAGAGTTATGAGCCCCAGCATTTT
-	TRBV6-6	TRBJ2-3	TRBD1	CASSYSNRGGTDTQYF	TGTGCCAGCAGTTACTCGAACAGGGGAGGCACAGATACGCAGTATTTT
-	TRBV7-3	TRBJ1-1	-	CASSLTSSGTEAFF	TGTGCCAGCAGCTTAACGTCTTCCGGCACTGAAGCTTTCTTT
-	TRBV6-5	TRBJ2-5	-	CASSPPTETQYF	TGTGCCAGCAGTCCCCCTACGGAGACCCAGTACTTC
-	TRBV24-1	TRBJ2-3	TRBD1	CATSGWTGMTDTQYF	TGTGCCACCAGTGGTTGGACAGGGATGACAGATACGCAGTATTTT
-	TRBV6-5	TRBJ1-2	TRBD1	CASTTGQDYGYTF	TGTGCCAGCACGACAGGGCAAGACTATGGCTACACCTTC
once	TRBV12-3/TRBV12-4	TRBJ2-6	-	CASSKDWANVLTF	TGTGCCAGCAGCAAGGACTGGGCCAACGTCCTGACTTTC
-	TRBV30	TRBJ2-7	TRBD2	CAWIASGSYEQYF	TGTGCCTGGATCGCTAGCGGGTCCTACGAGCAGTACTTC
-	TRBV6-6	TRBJ2-1	TRBD2	CASSYFGGLAYNEQFF	TGTGCCAGCAGTTACTTTGGGGGACTAGCCTACAATGAGCAGTTCTTC
-	TRBV19	TRBJ2-1	TRBD2	CASSIGTSGSSYNEQFF	TGTGCCAGTAGTATCGGGACTAGCGGGAGCTCCTACAATGAGCAGTTCTTC
-	TRBV7-3	TRBJ1-1	-	CASSLAQGTEAFF	TGTGCCAGCAGCTTAGCCCAGGGGACTGAAGCTTTCTTT
-	TRBV30	TRBJ1-1	TRBD1	CASHVGTGRTEAFF	TGTGCCTCTCACGTGGGGACAGGGCGGACTGAAGCTTTCTTT
-	TRBV9	TRBJ2-7	TRBD2	CASSGREGYEQYF	TGTGCCAGCAGCGGCAGGGAGGGCTACGAGCAGTACTTC
-	TRBV12-3/TRBV12-4	TRBJ1-2	-	CASSQSGTGGYTF	TGTGCCAGCAGCCAATCGGGGACTGGCGGCTACACCTTC
-	TRBV5-4	TRBJ1-3	-	CASSLDRGNTIYF	TGTGCCAGCAGCTTGGACAGGGGAAACACCATATATTTT
-	TRBV5-1	TRBJ2-7	-	CASSPGIHEQYF	TGCGCCAGCAGCCCAGGGATCCACGAGCAGTACTTC
-	TRBV11-2	TRBJ2-1	TRBD2	CASSKEGGRYEQFF	TGTGCCAGCAGCAAGGAGGGCGGGAGGTATGAGCAGTTCTTC